The rows below give T cell receptor beta chains drawn from one sample of a study of blood T cell repertoires in COVID-19. Here immunoSEQ multiplex PCR was the method, and the copy in TCRdb shows in-frame clones only, minus some. The data show about 200,000 clones, 70% to 85% seen once. Sequencing used peripheral blood. The origin of the receptors is a man in his fifties or sixties who had recovered from COVID-19. CDR3s include the opening cysteine and the closing phenylalanine or tryptophan. The D gene is left open where the match is weak. Size is stated for part of the rows, as once, few or many counts, or as a class when the clone is expanded.

>TRBJ2-7|NA|TRBV24-1|TRBD1
CATSESGTGGYEQYF
TGTGCCACCAGTGAATCCGGGACAGGGGGCTACGAGCAGTACTTC
>TRBJ2-1|once|TRBV7-6|TRBD2
CASSLVAGGPNEQFF
TGTGCCAGCAGCTTAGTAGCGGGAGGGCCCAATGAGCAGTTCTTC
>TRBJ2-2|NA|TRBV7-3|NA
CASSLLTGELFF
TGTGCCAGCAGCTTACTAACCGGGGAGCTGTTTTTT
>TRBJ2-7|few|TRBV19|NA
CASSLDLRWSQGHEQYF
TGTGCCAGTAGTTTAGACCTCCGGTGGAGCCAGGGCCACGAGCAGTACTTC
>TRBJ1-4|NA|TRBV15|TRBD1
CATSRVVAGGEKLFF
TGTGCCACCAGCAGAGTGGTGGCAGGGGGGGAAAAACTGTTTTTT
>TRBJ1-2|few|TRBV24-1|NA
CATYDSNYGYTF
TGTGCCACCTACGACAGTAACTATGGCTACACCTTC
>TRBJ2-2|NA|TRBV28|NA
CASSSGRTAGELFF
TGTGCCAGCAGTTCGGGGAGAACGGCCGGGGAGCTGTTTTTT
>TRBJ2-1|once|TRBV7-2|TRBD2
CASSLVAGGKHEQFF
TGTGCCAGCAGCTTAGTAGCGGGAGGAAAGCATGAGCAGTTCTTC
>TRBJ1-1|NA|TRBV5-4|TRBD1
CASSLVRTGDTEAFF
TGTGCCAGCAGCTTGGTTCGGACAGGGGACACTGAAGCTTTCTTT
>TRBJ2-1|NA|TRBV18|TRBD1
CASSPTGQGFDNEQFF
TGTGCCAGCTCACCTACCGGACAGGGATTCGACAATGAGCAGTTCTTC
>TRBJ2-2|NA|TRBV10-3|NA
CATRNSRATTGELFF
TGTGCCACCCGGAATTCCAGGGCGACGACCGGGGAGCTGTTTTTT
>TRBJ1-3|once|TRBV2|NA
CASSEVGSRSGNTIYF
TGTGCCAGCAGTGAGGTTGGCTCCCGCTCTGGAAACACCATATATTTT
>TRBJ2-2|NA|TRBV3-1/TRBV3-2|NA
CASSPVPRAGELFF
TGTGCCAGCAGCCCCGTCCCGAGGGCGGGGGAGCTGTTTTTT
>TRBJ2-1|NA|TRBV3-1/TRBV3-2|NA
CASSQRLVANEQFF
TGTGCCAGCAGCCAACGACTAGTAGCAAATGAGCAGTTCTTC
>TRBJ2-1|NA|TRBV7-7|NA
CASSPSAGREQFF
TGTGCCAGCAGCCCCTCTGCGGGACGCGAGCAGTTCTTC
>TRBJ1-5|few|TRBV29-1|NA
CSVGRGRDQPQHF
TGCAGCGTTGGAAGGGGAAGGGATCAGCCCCAGCATTTT
>TRBJ2-1|NA|TRBV13|NA
CASSPPSGVVHEQFF
TGTGCCAGCAGCCCCCCATCGGGTGTGGTCCATGAGCAGTTCTTC
>TRBJ2-7|NA|TRBV18|NA
CASSPPAAARYEQYF
TGTGCCAGCTCACCACCGGCCGCGGCAAGATACGAGCAGTACTTC
>TRBJ2-2|NA|TRBV6-1|TRBD1
CASSERGTGGNTGELFF
TGTGCCAGCAGTGAACGGGGGACAGGGGGGAACACCGGGGAGCTGTTTTTT
>TRBJ1-2|many|TRBV18|NA
CASSPLERGNYGYTF
TGTGCCAGCTCACCACTCGAACGGGGTAACTATGGCTACACCTTC
>TRBJ1-4|NA|TRBV29-1|NA
CSVVLGEKLFF
TGCAGCGTTGTTCTCGGTGAAAAACTGTTTTTT
>TRBJ1-1|NA|TRBV10-3|TRBD1
CAIRNIGTDTEAFF
TGTGCCATCAGAAATATTGGGACAGACACTGAAGCTTTCTTT
>TRBJ1-2|NA|TRBV27|TRBD1
CASSLSPGQAGWYGYTF
TGTGCCAGCAGTCTTTCCCCCGGACAGGCGGGTTGGTATGGCTACACCTTC
>TRBJ2-2|NA|TRBV28|TRBD2
CASSKREFTGELFF
TGTGCCAGCAGCAAGCGGGAGTTCACCGGGGAGCTGTTTTTT
>TRBJ2-5|NA|TRBV9|TRBD1
CASSPGTGIITETQYF
TGTGCCAGCAGCCCGGGGACAGGCATTATAACGGAGACCCAGTACTTC
>TRBJ2-2|once|TRBV4-1|NA
CASSQEFPRIAGELFF
TGCGCCAGCAGCCAAGAGTTCCCTAGGATTGCCGGGGAGCTGTTTTTT
>TRBJ1-5|NA|TRBV5-1|NA
CASSWAWGGFQPQHF
TGCGCCAGCAGCTGGGCGTGGGGAGGTTTTCAGCCCCAGCATTTT
>TRBJ2-3|NA|TRBV6-5|NA
CASRNRGGADTQYF
TGTGCCAGCAGAAACAGGGGGGGCGCAGATACGCAGTATTTT
>TRBJ2-5|NA|TRBV7-9|TRBD2
CASSTTSGRQETQYF
TGTGCCAGCAGCACGACTAGCGGGCGCCAAGAGACCCAGTACTTC
>TRBJ1-4|NA|TRBV30|NA
CAWSAREKLFF
TGTGCCTGGAGTGCCCGTGAAAAACTGTTTTTT
>TRBJ2-2|NA|TRBV19|NA
CASSTPRDNSPNTGELFF
TGTGCCAGTAGCACGCCCCGGGATAATTCCCCGAACACCGGGGAGCTGTTTTTT
>TRBJ2-3|NA|TRBV19|NA
CASSTHAPFSGSTDTQYF
TGTGCCAGTAGTACCCACGCCCCCTTCAGCGGAAGCACAGATACGCAGTATTTT
>TRBJ1-2|NA|TRBV20-1|NA
CSASLSAGYTF
TGCAGTGCTAGTTTGAGTGCTGGCTACACCTTC
>TRBJ1-3|once|TRBV16|NA
CASSQRGGTGNTIYF
TGTGCCAGCAGCCAAAGAGGGGGAACTGGAAACACCATATATTTT
>TRBJ2-7|NA|TRBV6-2/TRBV6-3|NA
CASSYSREGQYF
TGTGCCAGCAGTTACTCCAGAGAGGGGCAGTACTTC
>TRBJ2-3|NA|TRBV30|NA
CAWSVWSGGSTDTQYF
TGTGCCTGGAGTGTATGGTCTGGCGGGAGCACAGATACGCAGTATTTT
>TRBJ2-5|few|TRBV6-5|TRBD1
CASWTGETQYF
TGTGCCAGCTGGACAGGCGAGACCCAGTACTTC
>TRBJ2-2|NA|TRBV6-4|TRBD2
CASRKEPGGGTGELFF
TGTGCCAGCAGAAAGGAACCGGGAGGGGGCACCGGGGAGCTGTTTTTT
>TRBJ1-1|few|TRBV7-9|NA
CASSSGYTEAFF
TGTGCCAGCAGCTCAGGGTACACTGAAGCTTTCTTT
>TRBJ2-7|once|TRBV10-3|TRBD1
CAISDSTGGDEQYF
TGTGCCATCAGTGATTCGACAGGGGGTGACGAGCAGTACTTC
>TRBJ1-2|NA|TRBV29-1|TRBD1
CSVDEDRTPYGYTF
TGCAGCGTTGACGAGGACAGGACCCCCTATGGCTACACCTTC
>TRBJ1-2|NA|TRBV30|TRBD1
CAWSPKPGGSYGYTF
TGTGCCTGGAGTCCCAAGCCAGGGGGCAGCTATGGCTACACCTTC
>TRBJ2-3|few|TRBV29-1|TRBD2
CSVLGLAGDTQYF
TGCAGCGTTCTCGGGCTAGCGGGAGATACGCAGTATTTT
>TRBJ1-2|NA|TRBV30|NA
CAWSGLTGNGDGYTF
TGTGCCTGGAGTGGACTCACAGGGAATGGAGATGGCTACACCTTC
>TRBJ2-4|NA|TRBV27|NA
CASSLVGGEAKNIQYF
TGTGCCAGCAGTTTAGTAGGTGGAGAAGCCAAAAACATTCAGTACTTC
>TRBJ2-7|few|TRBV7-3|NA
CASSSYWTSNEQYF
TGTGCCAGCAGCTCCTACTGGACTTCCAACGAGCAGTACTTC